These 29 T cell receptor beta chains were all obtained from the same sample, sequenced in a study of identical twins (dated by TCRdb to 2016 to 2018). The receptor library was made with 5' RACE. This sample was sequenced with an Illumina HiSeq 2000. In TCRdb, the public reads were trimmed at Q25 with fastp and aligned with MiXCR, with productive beta chains retained. Each entry merges the rows of one CDR3 protein and shows their most common DNA and genes. For this sample the table gives about 570,000 distinct CDR3 sequences, of which roughly 9.5% were detected only once. The ten most abundant clones make up roughly 3% of the sample. The same sample was also used in a study of yellow fever vaccine responses in identical twins.

The material sequenced was PBMCs. These receptor sequences come from a woman between 18 and 29 years old in good health.

This clonotype occurred a few times. The CDR3 DNA sequence: TGTGCCAGCAGCTTATGGGGACAGGGGGCTAGGGAGACCCAGTACTTC. As protein: CASSLWGQGARETQYF. This chain uses TRBV11-2 with TRBJ2-5; 12 bases fit TRBD1. Germline-derived CDR1 and CDR2 are SGHAT and FQNNGV. J was trimmed by 5 bases and V by 2 bases; bases with no gene match: 6. The CDR3 runs 16 residues.

The V and J genes are TRBV6-2 or TRBV6-3 and TRBJ2-7, with 7 bases matching TRBD2. Germline values: CDR1 MNHEY, CDR2 SVGEGT. The V segment lost 6 bases and the J segment 3 bases; nucleotides outside the gene matches: 8. CDR3 size: 14 residues. In DNA form, the CDR3 reads TGTGCCAGCAGGGACCCAAGCGGGGTCTACGAGCAGTACTTC. This gives the protein CASRDPSGVYEQYF.

This clonotype was recorded many times. V usage is TRBV7-3 and J usage is TRBJ2-1, with a tentative D call TRBD1 (5 bases). V lost 0 bases and J 6 bases, leaving 6 bases between the germline ends. The CDR3 extends over 13 amino acids. Germline CDR1 reads SGHTA; CDR2 reads FQGTGA. CDR3 residues: CASSLTGVNEQFF. Here the CDR3 DNA reads TGTGCCAGCAGCTTAACAGGGGTCAATGAGCAGTTCTTC.

This clonotype came up many times. CDR3: CATSRRASNQPQHF. For the CDR3, the DNA is TGTGCCACCAGCCGCAGGGCAAGCAATCAGCCCCAGCATTTT. The chain employs TRBV15 and TRBJ1-5, with a tentative D call TRBD1 (5 bases). The CDR3 covers 14 residues. Per germline, CDR1 LNHNV and CDR2 YYDKDF (reference sequence). Trimming stripped 5 bases from V and 1 base from J, with 9 bases between.

This clonotype was picked up a small number of times. The chain uses TRBV6-2 or TRBV6-3 and TRBJ2-3; the match to TRBD2 covers 12 bases. Germline CDR1 and CDR2: MNHEY and SVGEGT. The ends lost 2 bases at V and 1 base at J; junction bases unmatched: 7. The CDR3 contains 18 residues. CDR3: CASSYGASGRAGTDTQYF. CDR3 bases: TGTGCCAGCAGTTACGGGGCTAGCGGGAGGGCCGGCACAGATACGCAGTATTTT.

This clonotype was found a few times. The chain uses TRBV19 and TRBJ2-3, with 11 nucleotides matching TRBD2. Germline CDR1 LNHDA, CDR2 SQIVND (reference sequence). The CDR3 contains 17 residues. Trimming took 3 bases from V and 0 from J; bases not matched to a gene: 5. CDR3 protein: CASSIPTSGRSTDTQYF. CDR3 in DNA: TGTGCCAGTAGTATCCCAACTAGCGGGAGAAGCACAGATACGCAGTATTTT.

This clonotype was seen at least ten times. The chain has TRBV12-3 or TRBV12-4 and TRBJ2-7; the match to TRBD1 covers 9 bases. This CDR3 has 14 amino acids. J gave up 5 bases and V 5 bases, and 7 bases lay outside the gene matches. The CDR3 loop is CASSTGTGFNEQYF. The CDR3 DNA reads as TGTGCCAGCAGTACCGGGACAGGGTTTAACGAGCAGTACTTC.

The rearrangement uses TRBV7-2 and TRBJ2-7, with D perhaps TRBD2 (5 bases). CDR3 length equals 15 residues. Per the germline V gene, CDR1 is SGHTA and CDR2 is FQGNSA. V shed 3 bases and J shed 1 base, with 13 bases lying between them. The CDR3 DNA reads TGTGCCAGCAGCTTCGTGACGGGGAATTCCTACGAGCAGTACTTC. Encoded protein: CASSFVTGNSYEQYF.

The J gene is TRBJ2-1, the V gene TRBV10-3; D is unclear. This CDR3 contains 14 residues. Germline CDR1 ENHRY, CDR2 SYGVKD. Trimming took 6 bases from V and 7 from J, leaving 16 bases between them. The CDR3: CAIRAVGSLNEQFF. In nucleotides, the CDR3 is TGTGCCATCAGGGCTGTGGGCAGCTTAAATGAGCAGTTCTTC.

This clonotype came up a few times. The chain uses TRBV20-1 and TRBJ2-3, with 9 bases aligning to TRBD1. The CDR3 consists of 14 residues. With 2 bases clipped from V and 4 bases from J, the junction kept 4 bases outside the gene matches. Germline CDR1 reads DFQATT; CDR2 reads SNEGSKA (reference sequence). The CDR3 spells CSARTGTGPDTQYF. CDR3 bases: TGCAGTGCTAGAACCGGGACAGGGCCAGATACGCAGTATTTT.

The J gene is TRBJ2-7, the V gene TRBV11-2; no clear D. The CDR3 is made up of 12 amino acids. Germline V lookup: CDR1 SGHAT, CDR2 FQNNGV. V was trimmed by 1 base and J by 6 bases, leaving 7 bases between them. The CDR3: CASSLVEFEQYF. DNA for the CDR3: TGTGCCAGCAGCTTAGTGGAGTTCGAGCAGTACTTC.

In this sample, this clonotype turned up many times. The CDR3 loop is CASSVTGGNQPQHF. The CDR3 DNA reads TGTGCCAGCAGCGTTACAGGGGGCAATCAGCCCCAGCATTTT. The V and J genes are TRBV6-1 and TRBJ1-5; 7 bases align to TRBD1. The germline CDR1 and CDR2 sequences are MNHNS and SASEGT. This CDR3 comprises 14 residues. J gave up 2 bases and V 6 bases, and 4 bases lay outside the gene matches.

The sample holds many counts of this clonotype. The V gene is TRBV6-2 or TRBV6-3, the J gene TRBJ2-3; TRBD2 aligns across 11 bases. The CDR3 sequence is 16 residues long. The ends lost 3 bases at V and 4 bases at J; junction bases unmatched: 6. In germline, CDR1 is MNHEY, CDR2 SVGEGT. The CDR3 region is CASSYISGRASDTQYF. DNA for the CDR3: TGTGCCAGCAGTTATATTAGCGGGAGGGCCTCAGATACGCAGTATTTT.

The chain is built from TRBV6-2 or TRBV6-3 and TRBJ2-3; 7 nucleotides align to TRBD1. This CDR3 spans 15 amino acids. V gave up 8 bases and J gave up 2 bases; unmatched junction bases: 10. Germline V gives CDR1 MNHEY, CDR2 SVGEGT. As DNA, the CDR3 is TGTGCCAGCCACGACCCTGGACAGGACACAGATACGCAGTATTTT. Its translation: CASHDPGQDTDTQYF.

This clonotype was counted between two and nine times. The rearrangement uses TRBV6-2 or TRBV6-3 and TRBJ2-5, with TRBD2 identical over 9 bases. Trimming removed 6 bases from V and 1 base from J; junction bases left unmatched: 3. CDR3 length equals 14 residues. CDR1 is MNHEY, CDR2 SVGEGT, per germline. In DNA, the CDR3 is TGTGCCAGCAGGACACTAGCGGGCCAAGAGACCCAGTACTTC. It yields the protein CASRTLAGQETQYF.

The table lists this clonotype with many counts. The chain joins TRBV10-3 to TRBJ1-4; D call uncertain. The V gene's germline CDR1 is ENHRY and CDR2 SYGVKD. V was pared by 0 bases and J by 0 bases, with 5 bases between. CDR3 size: 15 residues. The CDR3 coding sequence is TGTGCCATCAGTGAGTCCCAGGCAACTAATGAAAAACTGTTTTTT. Its protein is CAISESQATNEKLFF.

The chain recombines TRBV4-3 with TRBJ1-6; unclear D gene. Germline V gene sequence: CDR1 LGHNA, CDR2 YSLEER. This CDR3 comprises 15 residues. With 0 bases removed from V and 7 bases from J, the gap between germline ends came to 10 bases. The CDR3 coding sequence is TGCGCCAGCAGCCAAGACAGAACTCGGAATTCACCCCTCCACTTT. Its translation: CASSQDRTRNSPLHF.

This rearrangement joins TRBV7-2 to TRBJ1-1; 12 positions match TRBD1. CDR3 size: 14 residues. The V gene's germline CDR1 is SGHTA and CDR2 FQGNSA. The V segment lost 7 bases and the J segment 4 bases; nucleotides outside the gene matches: 4. CDR3 coding DNA: TGTGCCAGCATCGGGACAGGGGGCGTCACTGAAGCTTTCTTT. It translates to CASIGTGGVTEAFF. Full variable domain (outside the CDR3, taken from reference TRBV7-2 and TRBJ1-1): GAGVSQSPSNKVTEKGKDVELRCDPISGHTALYWYRQSLGQGLEFLIYFQGNSAPDKSGLPSDRFSAERTGGSVSTLTIQRTQQEDSAVYLCASIGTGGVTEAFFGQGTRLTVV.

V and J are TRBV15 and TRBJ2-1, with 7 bases matching TRBD2. CDR3 length equals 16 residues. CDR1 is LNHNV, CDR2 YYDKDF, per germline (reference sequence). Germline trimming cut 2 bases from V and 4 bases from J; bases unmatched to any gene: 8. The CDR3 sequence is CATSRPGTTPYNEQFF. CDR3 DNA: TGTGCCACCAGCAGACCCGGGACTACACCATACAATGAGCAGTTCTTC.

This clonotype was counted many times. The rearrangement uses TRBV9 and TRBJ2-5, with D possibly matching TRBD1 (6 bases). The germline V gene encodes CDR1 SGDLS and CDR2 YYNGEE. Trimming removed 3 bases from V and 2 bases from J, with 23 bases in between. The CDR3 is 18 amino acids. The CDR3 nucleotides are TGTGCCAGCAGCGGACAGGCCCCCGGACTGAAAGGACAAGAGACCCAGTACTTC. Amino acid sequence: CASSGQAPGLKGQETQYF.

This clonotype appeared a few times. The chain employs TRBV28 and TRBJ2-2, with 7 bases fitting TRBD1. Unmatched junction bases numbered 7, after V lost 6 bases and J lost 3 bases. The CDR3 sequence is 15 residues long. CDR1 MDHEN and CDR2 SYDVKM come from the germline V gene. Here the CDR3 DNA reads TGTGCCAGCAGCCGGGGACAGACTTACACCGGGGAGCTGTTTTTT. Protein: CASSRGQTYTGELFF.

This clonotype was recorded at least ten times. CDR3 residues: CASSGTGFSYNEQFF. In DNA, the CDR3 is TGCGCCAGCAGTGGGACAGGATTCTCCTACAATGAGCAGTTCTTC. This chain connects TRBV10-1 to TRBJ2-1; TRBD1 agrees at 7 bases. Germline lookup yields CDR1 WNHNN and CDR2 SYGVQD (reference sequence). The CDR3 consists of 15 residues. Germline trimming cut 4 bases from V and 0 bases from J; bases unmatched to any gene: 3.

This clonotype has a handful of counts. The CDR3 here is CASSPSGGAADTQYF. The DNA of the CDR3 is TGTGCCAGCAGTCCTAGCGGGGGGGCCGCAGATACGCAGTATTTT. The chain carries TRBV6-4 and TRBJ2-3; the match to TRBD2 covers 12 bases. V shed 5 bases and J 4 bases; nucleotides not matched to a gene: 4. The length of the CDR3 is 15 residues. Germline-derived CDR1 and CDR2 are MRHNA and SNTAGT.

The V call is TRBV2, the J call TRBJ2-7; 7 bases are a match to TRBD2. This CDR3 spans 14 amino acids. CDR1 is SNHLY and CDR2 is FYNNEI in the germline V gene. Germline trimming cut 8 bases from V and 1 base from J; bases unmatched to any gene: 8. Written as DNA, the CDR3 is TGTGCCAGCGGGGGAGGGACCTCTTCCTACGAGCAGTACTTC. It encodes CASGGGTSSYEQYF. Full variable domain (remainder filled in from reference TRBV2 and TRBJ2-7): EPEVTQTPSHQVTQMGQEVILRCVPISNHLYFYWYRQILGQKVEFLVSFYNNEISEKSEIFDDQFSVERPDGSNFTLKIRSTKLEDSAMYFCASGGGTSSYEQYFGPGTRLTVT.

This clonotype came up many times. The V gene is TRBV7-6, the J gene TRBJ2-7; D is ambiguous. The CDR3 totals 12 residues. In germline, CDR1 is SGHVS, CDR2 FNYEAQ. V lost 1 base to trimming and J lost 6 bases, with 7 bases between them. DNA of the CDR3: TGTGCCAGCAGCTTAGATGGCAGCGAGCAGTACTTC. This sequence encodes CASSLDGSEQYF.

This clonotype showed up just a few times. The V call is TRBV20-1, the J call TRBJ1-3; a possible D gene is TRBD1 (5 bases). CDR3 length: 14 residues. With 3 bases removed from V and 8 bases from J, the gap between germline ends came to 17 bases. Germline values: CDR1 DFQATT, CDR2 SNEGSKA (reference sequence). The CDR3 protein is CSARKPTAGDTIYF. CDR3 DNA: TGCAGTGCTAGGAAGCCGACAGCTGGGGACACCATATATTTT.

This clonotype was found a few times. This chain links TRBV6-6 with TRBJ2-3, with a tentative D call TRBD1 (6 bases). V was clipped by 7 bases and J by 1 base, with 12 bases between them. The CDR3 loop spans 14 amino acids. In germline, CDR1 is MNHNY, CDR2 SVGAGI (reference sequence). The CDR3 here is CASTRTDRTDTQYF. The CDR3 DNA reads as TGTGCCAGCACCCGGACAGACCGCACAGATACGCAGTATTTT.

The chain employs TRBV12-3 or TRBV12-4 and TRBJ2-5, with 9 nucleotides matching TRBD2. Trimming removed 4 bases from V and 2 bases from J; junction bases left unmatched: 14. The CDR3 loop spans 18 amino acids. CDR3 sequence (DNA): TGTGCCAGCAGTTCGGGGCTAGCGGGACTCACCTGGCAAGAGACCCAGTACTTC. Translation: CASSSGLAGLTWQETQYF.

J is TRBJ2-5 and V is TRBV27; tentatively, D is TRBD1 (5 bases). Per germline, CDR1 MNHEY and CDR2 SMNVEV (reference sequence). The V and J ends lost 8 bases and 2 bases respectively, with 21 bases between them. The CDR3 has 16 amino acids. The CDR3 nucleotides read TGTGCCAGCTCCTCGTTAAAGGGAAGGGGACAAGAGACCCAGTACTTC. This codes for CASSSLKGRGQETQYF.